The entry that follows covers one TCR beta chain sequence. Original data processing: Reference gene primers were amplified, and this amplification served to estimate nucleated cell counts. The assay was immunoSEQ multiplex PCR, and TCRdb's table has in-frame clones only and misses some. From that table come the V and J calls and clone size; the DNA was used to work out D and trimming. The table records 200,000 to 300,000 clones, around 87% of them present only once. The entry originates in a study of blood T cell repertoires in COVID-19. On the study more broadly: PBMCs, B-cell-depleted T cells, or T cells provided the cDNA or gDNA that made up the material.

This CDR3 region has 14 residues. Germline loops: CDR1 SGHTA, CDR2 FQGNSA. Losses at the gene ends were 8 bases for V and 1 base for J; bases not matched to a gene: 6. V is TRBV7-2 and J is TRBJ2-3; 7 nucleotides align to TRBD2. The sequence derives from a woman aged 60-75 years with COVID-19, enrolled during active disease. The specimen was peripheral blood. DNA of the CDR3: TGTGCCAGCTCCTCGGCGGGAGGCACAGATACGCAGTATTTT. Translation gives CASSSAGGTDTQYF. The full variable domain, its missing parts supplied by reference TRBV7-2 and TRBJ2-3, is GAGVSQSPSNKVTEKGKDVELRCDPISGHTALYWYRQSLGQGLEFLIYFQGNSAPDKSGLPSDRFSAERTGGSVSTLTIQRTQQEDSAVYLCASSSAGGTDTQYFGPGTRLTVL.